Each of the 26 T cell receptor beta chains below was sequenced from the same sample in a study of technical replicates of blood from several donors. Generated by immunoSEQ multiplex PCR, the TCRdb table keeps only in-frame clones and is missing some. The table shows tens of thousands of clones, with roughly 89% occurring only once. The sequenced material came from PBMCs. The receptor source for this set is a human donor in good health. Some clones in this sample may be carry-over from other donors' samples.

This chain connects TRBV5-1 to TRBJ1-1; 7 bases are a match to TRBD1. Trimming at V came to 9 bases and at J to 1 base, leaving 9 bases not matched to a gene. Per the germline V gene, CDR1 is SGHRS and CDR2 is YFSETQ. This CDR3 has 14 amino acids. CDR3 loop: CATSPGTANTEAFF. Written as DNA, the CDR3 is TGCGCCACCTCCCCGGGGACAGCGAACACTGAAGCTTTCTTT.

This clone turned up a few times. The V and J genes are TRBV6-1 and TRBJ1-1; 10 bases align to TRBD1. CDR3 length: 17 amino acids. The germline gives CDR1 MNHNS, CDR2 SASEGT. Unmatched junction bases numbered 8, after V lost 4 bases and J lost 0 bases. In DNA, the CDR3 is TGTGCCAGCAGTGGCGTAGGGACAGGGGCAATGAACACTGAAGCTTTCTTT. This translates into CASSGVGTGAMNTEAFF.

This chain connects TRBV13 to TRBJ2-2; a possible D gene is TRBD2 (6 bases). V was trimmed by 5 bases and J by 5 bases, leaving 18 bases between them. The CDR3 is made up of 16 amino acids. The germline V gene has CDR1 PRHDT and CDR2 FYEKMQ (reference sequence). DNA for the CDR3: TGTGCCAGCAGCGCCCAGCGGAGGGCGGGGACCGGGGAGCTGTTTTTT. Protein product: CASSAQRRAGTGELFF.

The V and J genes are TRBV5-4 and TRBJ1-5, with TRBD1 matching 10 bases. There are 13 residues in the CDR3. The trim removed 9 bases at V and 4 bases at J, leaving 4 bases unmatched. Germline CDR1 and CDR2: SGHNT and YYREEE (reference sequence). CDR3 loop: CATGDRGNQPQHF. In nucleotides, the CDR3 is TGTGCCACCGGGGACAGGGGAAATCAGCCCCAGCATTTT.

The genes are TRBV11-1 and TRBJ2-5; 7 nucleotides agree with TRBD2. V gave up 5 bases and J gave up 5 bases; unmatched junction bases: 8. CDR3 size: 14 residues. In germline, CDR1 is SGHAT, CDR2 FQDESV (reference sequence). The CDR3 sequence: CASSPGEGQETQYF. DNA of the CDR3: TGTGCCAGCAGCCCTGGGGAGGGCCAGGAGACCCAGTACTTC. The variable domain in full, with the rest retrieved from reference TRBV11-1 and TRBJ2-5, is EAEVAQSPRYKITEKSQAVAFWCDPISGHATLYWYRQILGQGPELLVQFQDESVVDDSQLPKDRFSAERLKGVDSTLKIQPAELGDSAMYLCASSPGEGQETQYFGPGTRLLVL.

The chain couples TRBV18 to TRBJ2-7, with 8 positions matching TRBD1. The CDR3 totals 13 residues. From germline, CDR1 is KGHSH and CDR2 LQKENI. The V gene end was trimmed by 6 bases and the J gene end by 6 bases; junction bases not matched to a gene: 7. CDR3 residues: CASSPSDRVEQYF. CDR3 bases: TGTGCCAGCTCTCCCTCGGACAGGGTCGAGCAGTACTTC.

The V gene is TRBV5-1, the J gene TRBJ2-5; TRBD2 matches 11 bases. Germline-derived CDR1 and CDR2 are SGHRS and YFSETQ. V lost 2 bases and J lost 5; bases outside the gene matches: 11. The CDR3 extends over 17 amino acids. The CDR3 nucleotides read TGCGCCAGCAGCTTCGGGATAGCGGGAGGGGTCCAGGAGACCCAGTACTTC. This sequence encodes CASSFGIAGGVQETQYF. Looking up the rest from reference TRBV5-1 and TRBJ2-5 gives the full variable domain: KAGVTQTPRYLIKTRGQQVTLSCSPISGHRSVSWYQQTPGQGLQFLFEYFSETQRNKGNFPGRFSGRQFSNSRSEMNVSTLELGDSALYLCASSFGIAGGVQETQYFGPGTRLLVL.

The chain employs TRBV6-5 and TRBJ1-1, with D maybe TRBD1 (6 bases). The germline V gene encodes CDR1 MNHEY and CDR2 SVGAGI. The V end lost 8 bases, the J end lost 4 bases, and 11 bases lay between the germline ends. CDR3 length: 12 amino acids. CDR3 in amino acids: CASYEGGTEAFF. The CDR3 region has the DNA TGTGCCAGCTACGAAGGGGGCACTGAAGCTTTCTTT.

This clone was seen a single time. The chain links TRBV4-3 to TRBJ2-3; 14 bases match TRBD2. CDR1 LGHNA and CDR2 YSLEER come from the germline V gene. This CDR3 contains 17 residues. With 1 base clipped from V and 4 bases from J, the junction kept 4 bases outside the gene matches. The CDR3 region has the DNA TGCGCCAGCAGCCAAGTCGCGACTAGCGGGAGGGCAGATACGCAGTATTTT. Translating it yields CASSQVATSGRADTQYF.

This chain joins TRBV5-6 and TRBJ2-7; D is possibly TRBD2 (5 bases). This CDR3 region has 13 residues. Between the trimmed V and J ends, which lost 2 bases and 2 bases, there was a span of 8 bases. CDR1 and CDR2 from the germline V gene are SGHDT and YYEEEE. CDR3 DNA: TGTGCCAGCAGCTTTACTAGGCCCTACGAGCAGTACTTC. It codes for CASSFTRPYEQYF.

The V and J genes are TRBV5-1 and TRBJ2-7; weak D call: TRBD1 (6 bases). The CDR3 is made up of 13 amino acids. V was trimmed by 4 bases and J by 3 bases, leaving 11 bases between them. Per germline, CDR1 SGHRS and CDR2 YFSETQ. CDR3 region: CASSATGNYEQYF. The CDR3 DNA is TGCGCCAGCAGCGCTACAGGGAACTACGAGCAGTACTTC.

The count of this clone is one. The CDR3 DNA reads as TGTGCCAGCAGCAACAGGGAGGGAACCGGGGAGCTGTTTTTT. It yields the protein CASSNREGTGELFF. The rearrangement joins TRBV11-1 to TRBJ2-2, with D possibly being TRBD2 (7 bases). Germline lookup yields CDR1 SGHAT and CDR2 FQDESV (reference sequence). V was pared by 5 bases and J by 5 bases, with 12 bases between. The CDR3 is 14 residues long.

This clone was seen only once. This sequence joins TRBV18 and TRBJ2-3; D is perhaps TRBD1 (6 bases). V was trimmed by 4 bases and J by 6 bases, leaving 8 bases between them. Per the germline V gene, CDR1 is KGHSH and CDR2 is LQKENI. CDR3 length: 12 residues. CDR3 DNA: TGTGCCAGCTCACAAGACAGGGATACGCAGTATTTT. It encodes CASSQDRDTQYF.

DNA for the CDR3: TGTGCCAGCAGCCCGACAGGACAAGAGACCCAGTACTTC. Translation gives CASSPTGQETQYF. The rearrangement joins TRBV7-2 to TRBJ2-5, with TRBD1 as a possible D gene (6 bases). Trimming removed 5 bases at V and 2 bases at J, with 9 bases between. Per germline, CDR1 SGHTA and CDR2 FQGNSA. The CDR3 length is 13 residues.

The chain carries TRBV19 and TRBJ2-3; 7 bases agree with TRBD1. This CDR3 has 14 amino acids. Germline lookup yields CDR1 LNHDA and CDR2 SQIVND (reference sequence). J gave up 2 bases and V 6 bases, and 5 bases lay outside the gene matches. DNA of the CDR3: TGTGCCAGTAGCAGGGGGTCCCACACAGATACGCAGTATTTT. Amino acids: CASSRGSHTDTQYF.

V and J are TRBV9 and TRBJ1-4; maybe TRBD1 (5 bases). V dropped 6 bases and J dropped 7 bases, with 16 bases sitting between them. In germline, CDR1 is SGDLS, CDR2 YYNGEE. This CDR3 region has 14 residues. The CDR3 loop reads CASNPDPRGEKLFF. CDR3 in DNA: TGTGCCAGCAATCCCGACCCTAGGGGTGAAAAACTGTTTTTT.

This chain connects TRBV10-3 to TRBJ1-1, with a weak D call TRBD1 (6 bases). CDR1 and CDR2 (germline): ENHRY, SYGVKD. V was cut by 8 bases and J by 4 bases, with 14 bases left in between. The length of the CDR3 is 13 residues. The CDR3 loop reads CAISRGIGTEAFF. In DNA, the CDR3 is TGTGCCATCTCCAGGGGAATCGGCACTGAAGCTTTCTTT.

The chain has TRBV19 and TRBJ1-6; 10 positions agree with TRBD1. The CDR3 covers 15 residues. Germline loops: CDR1 LNHDA, CDR2 SQIVND (reference sequence). V was clipped by 2 bases and J by 7 bases; unmatched bases: 2. The CDR3 coding sequence is TGTGCCAGTAGTATATTGGGACAGGGGAATTCACCCCTCCACTTT. It codes for CASSILGQGNSPLHF.

This clone was detected once. This sequence joins TRBV27 and TRBJ2-7; D is perhaps TRBD2 (6 bases). This CDR3 has 15 residues. From germline, CDR1 is MNHEY and CDR2 SMNVEV (reference sequence). Trimming took off 2 bases at V and 2 bases at J, with 13 bases between the two ends. DNA for the CDR3: TGTGCCAGCAGTTTAAAGGGACTTACAACCTACGAGCAGTACTTC. Translating gives CASSLKGLTTYEQYF.

This clone was found once. V is TRBV4-3 and J is TRBJ2-6, with 16 positions matching TRBD2. Germline assignment: CDR1 LGHNA and CDR2 YSLEER. Trimming removed 4 bases from V and 4 bases from J; junction bases left unmatched: 7. The CDR3 runs to 19 residues. The CDR3 sequence: CASSPGTSGRATGANVLTF. Written as DNA, the CDR3 is TGCGCCAGCAGCCCAGGGACTAGCGGGAGGGCCACGGGGGCCAACGTCCTGACTTTC.

V is TRBV9 and J is TRBJ1-1; 9 positions agree with TRBD1. CDR3 length: 14 residues. Looked up from germline, CDR1 is SGDLS and CDR2 is YYNGEE. With 3 bases clipped from V and 4 bases from J, the junction kept 4 bases outside the gene matches. The CDR3 DNA reads as TGTGCCAGCAGCGGAACAGGGGGCGGCACTGAAGCTTTCTTT. It codes for CASSGTGGGTEAFF.

The gene calls are TRBV6-5 and TRBJ2-1, with TRBD2 matching 9 bases. The CDR3 contains 15 residues. Trimming at V came to 8 bases and at J to 8 bases, leaving 13 bases not matched to a gene. The germline V gene has CDR1 MNHEY and CDR2 SVGAGI. CDR3 sequence: CASSWRASGMDEQFF. CDR3 nucleotide sequence: TGTGCCAGCTCCTGGCGGGCTAGCGGGATGGATGAGCAGTTCTTC.

The chain joins TRBV7-8 to TRBJ1-1, with D tentatively TRBD1 (6 bases). Trimming took 8 bases from V and 3 from J, leaving 16 bases between them. Germline CDR1 reads SGHVS; CDR2 reads FQNEAQ. This CDR3 comprises 14 residues. The chain's CDR3 is CASASQGWDTEAFF. CDR3 nucleotides: TGTGCCAGCGCGTCCCAGGGGTGGGACACTGAAGCTTTCTTT.

V is TRBV5-8 and J is TRBJ1-1; 8 nucleotides align to TRBD1. CDR1 is SGHTS, CDR2 YDEGEE, per germline. V lost 4 bases, J lost 1 base, and 6 bases stayed unmatched. CDR3 length: 15 residues. The CDR3 nucleotides are TGTGCCAGCAGCACGCGACAGGGGAAGAACACTGAAGCTTTCTTT. Translating it yields CASSTRQGKNTEAFF. Full variable domain (remainder filled in from reference TRBV5-8 and TRBJ1-1): EAGVTQSPTHLIKTRGQQATLRCSPISGHTSVYWYQQALGLGLQFLLWYDEGEERNRGNFPPRFSGRQFPNYSSELNVNALELEDSALYLCASSTRQGKNTEAFFGQGTRLTVV.

V is TRBV6-5 and J is TRBJ2-7; 8 nucleotides match TRBD1. Losses at the gene ends were 10 bases for V and 6 bases for J; bases not matched to a gene: 5. CDR3 length: 11 amino acids. Germline CDR1 reads MNHEY; CDR2 reads SVGAGI. The CDR3 here is CATSQGAEQYF. For the CDR3, the DNA is TGTGCCACTTCCCAGGGGGCCGAGCAGTACTTC.

V gene TRBV7-3 combines with J gene TRBJ2-1; TRBD2 aligns across 10 bases. This CDR3 contains 15 residues. V was pared by 5 bases and J by 7 bases, with 8 bases of the junction left unmatched. The germline V gene has CDR1 SGHTA and CDR2 FQGTGA. DNA for the CDR3: TGTGCCAGCAGCCCAGCGGGGGGGCCGGGAAATGAGCAGTTCTTC. Translated: CASSPAGGPGNEQFF.